This TCR beta chain comes out of a study of blood T cell repertoires in COVID-19 (dated by TCRdb to 2018 to 2021). Some background on the complete study: Samples covering the acute and convalescent phases of COVID-19 were provided by collaborators in the United States, Italy and Spain. The prospective study material was composed of cDNA or gDNA derived from T cells, B-cell-depleted T cells, or PBMCs. The dataset comprised deeply sampled blood TCRbeta repertoires from subjects exposed to, actively infected with, or recovered from COVID-19. The repertoires were made available in a free public database intended to serve as a resource for research on the immune response to SARS-CoV-2. Samples came from the ongoing ImmuneRACE study (first 160 participants) plus 1,254 subjects from 6 global collaborators. Nearly every sample came with metadata listing a de-identified subject ID, COVID-19 status, age in years and sex. Where available, HLA class I and class II types were obtained from metadata supplied by the sample provider rather than from assay-based typing. What the authors observed across the whole study: The quantity of clinical and demographic metadata differed by source and by participant and was supplied without curation.

V and J are truncated by 1 base and 5 bases respectively, leaving an intervening sequence of 11 bases. CDR1 and CDR2 are drawn from the germline V gene (reference sequence): SEHNR, FQNEAQ. Reading from cysteine to phenylalanine, the CDR3 counts 14 amino acids. The entry retains the CDR3 DNA only, 42 bases that are in frame from base 1. With regard to this clone: It lacks a known antigen. No qualities accompany the bases; no much larger clone lies one base away.

The immunoSEQ Assay, a bias-controlled multiplex PCR, was used to amplify TCRbeta CDR3 regions from genomic DNA. On the authors' methods: Within the assay, amplification of reference gene primers was used to estimate how many nucleated cells each sample contained. To quantify the absolute abundance of each unique TCRbeta CDR3 rearrangement, sequence reads were collapsed and filtered. Productive Simpson clonality was computed per sample as the square root of Simpson's diversity index over productive rearrangements. The table was pulled from immuneACCESS by TCRdb, which kept in-frame rearrangements only. Such tables lose some clones; where checked, under half of the loss comes from unresolved V genes, and the rest has no known cause. D and trimming were read from the DNA, whereas the V and J calls and clone size are those reported in that table. This sample lists approximately 180,000 clones; roughly 87% were detected once. 1.6% of the sample is taken by the ten largest.

Each collaborating institution followed its own protocols to collect whole blood in K2EDTA tubes. For TCRbeta analysis, collaborator samples were shipped as frozen whole blood, as isolated PBMCs, or as DNA extracted from either sample type. Sequences were obtained from peripheral blood. The TCR comes from a woman aged 45-59 years with acute or convalescent COVID-19. The chain uses TRBV7-9 and TRBJ1-1; the D gene cannot be resolved reliably. The nucleotide sequence is given as TGTGCCAGCAGCTTAGGGGTGGTGGAGACTGAAGCTTTCTTT. This codes for CASSLGVVETEAFF. Beyond the CDR3, the reference TRBV7-9 and TRBJ1-1 genes provide the residues; the full variable domain reads: DTGVSQNPRHKITKRGQNVTFRCDPISEHNRLYWYRQTLGQGPEFLTYFQNEAQLEKSRLLSDRFSAERPKGSFSTLEIQRTEQGDSAMYLCASSLGVVETEAFFGQGTRLTVV.